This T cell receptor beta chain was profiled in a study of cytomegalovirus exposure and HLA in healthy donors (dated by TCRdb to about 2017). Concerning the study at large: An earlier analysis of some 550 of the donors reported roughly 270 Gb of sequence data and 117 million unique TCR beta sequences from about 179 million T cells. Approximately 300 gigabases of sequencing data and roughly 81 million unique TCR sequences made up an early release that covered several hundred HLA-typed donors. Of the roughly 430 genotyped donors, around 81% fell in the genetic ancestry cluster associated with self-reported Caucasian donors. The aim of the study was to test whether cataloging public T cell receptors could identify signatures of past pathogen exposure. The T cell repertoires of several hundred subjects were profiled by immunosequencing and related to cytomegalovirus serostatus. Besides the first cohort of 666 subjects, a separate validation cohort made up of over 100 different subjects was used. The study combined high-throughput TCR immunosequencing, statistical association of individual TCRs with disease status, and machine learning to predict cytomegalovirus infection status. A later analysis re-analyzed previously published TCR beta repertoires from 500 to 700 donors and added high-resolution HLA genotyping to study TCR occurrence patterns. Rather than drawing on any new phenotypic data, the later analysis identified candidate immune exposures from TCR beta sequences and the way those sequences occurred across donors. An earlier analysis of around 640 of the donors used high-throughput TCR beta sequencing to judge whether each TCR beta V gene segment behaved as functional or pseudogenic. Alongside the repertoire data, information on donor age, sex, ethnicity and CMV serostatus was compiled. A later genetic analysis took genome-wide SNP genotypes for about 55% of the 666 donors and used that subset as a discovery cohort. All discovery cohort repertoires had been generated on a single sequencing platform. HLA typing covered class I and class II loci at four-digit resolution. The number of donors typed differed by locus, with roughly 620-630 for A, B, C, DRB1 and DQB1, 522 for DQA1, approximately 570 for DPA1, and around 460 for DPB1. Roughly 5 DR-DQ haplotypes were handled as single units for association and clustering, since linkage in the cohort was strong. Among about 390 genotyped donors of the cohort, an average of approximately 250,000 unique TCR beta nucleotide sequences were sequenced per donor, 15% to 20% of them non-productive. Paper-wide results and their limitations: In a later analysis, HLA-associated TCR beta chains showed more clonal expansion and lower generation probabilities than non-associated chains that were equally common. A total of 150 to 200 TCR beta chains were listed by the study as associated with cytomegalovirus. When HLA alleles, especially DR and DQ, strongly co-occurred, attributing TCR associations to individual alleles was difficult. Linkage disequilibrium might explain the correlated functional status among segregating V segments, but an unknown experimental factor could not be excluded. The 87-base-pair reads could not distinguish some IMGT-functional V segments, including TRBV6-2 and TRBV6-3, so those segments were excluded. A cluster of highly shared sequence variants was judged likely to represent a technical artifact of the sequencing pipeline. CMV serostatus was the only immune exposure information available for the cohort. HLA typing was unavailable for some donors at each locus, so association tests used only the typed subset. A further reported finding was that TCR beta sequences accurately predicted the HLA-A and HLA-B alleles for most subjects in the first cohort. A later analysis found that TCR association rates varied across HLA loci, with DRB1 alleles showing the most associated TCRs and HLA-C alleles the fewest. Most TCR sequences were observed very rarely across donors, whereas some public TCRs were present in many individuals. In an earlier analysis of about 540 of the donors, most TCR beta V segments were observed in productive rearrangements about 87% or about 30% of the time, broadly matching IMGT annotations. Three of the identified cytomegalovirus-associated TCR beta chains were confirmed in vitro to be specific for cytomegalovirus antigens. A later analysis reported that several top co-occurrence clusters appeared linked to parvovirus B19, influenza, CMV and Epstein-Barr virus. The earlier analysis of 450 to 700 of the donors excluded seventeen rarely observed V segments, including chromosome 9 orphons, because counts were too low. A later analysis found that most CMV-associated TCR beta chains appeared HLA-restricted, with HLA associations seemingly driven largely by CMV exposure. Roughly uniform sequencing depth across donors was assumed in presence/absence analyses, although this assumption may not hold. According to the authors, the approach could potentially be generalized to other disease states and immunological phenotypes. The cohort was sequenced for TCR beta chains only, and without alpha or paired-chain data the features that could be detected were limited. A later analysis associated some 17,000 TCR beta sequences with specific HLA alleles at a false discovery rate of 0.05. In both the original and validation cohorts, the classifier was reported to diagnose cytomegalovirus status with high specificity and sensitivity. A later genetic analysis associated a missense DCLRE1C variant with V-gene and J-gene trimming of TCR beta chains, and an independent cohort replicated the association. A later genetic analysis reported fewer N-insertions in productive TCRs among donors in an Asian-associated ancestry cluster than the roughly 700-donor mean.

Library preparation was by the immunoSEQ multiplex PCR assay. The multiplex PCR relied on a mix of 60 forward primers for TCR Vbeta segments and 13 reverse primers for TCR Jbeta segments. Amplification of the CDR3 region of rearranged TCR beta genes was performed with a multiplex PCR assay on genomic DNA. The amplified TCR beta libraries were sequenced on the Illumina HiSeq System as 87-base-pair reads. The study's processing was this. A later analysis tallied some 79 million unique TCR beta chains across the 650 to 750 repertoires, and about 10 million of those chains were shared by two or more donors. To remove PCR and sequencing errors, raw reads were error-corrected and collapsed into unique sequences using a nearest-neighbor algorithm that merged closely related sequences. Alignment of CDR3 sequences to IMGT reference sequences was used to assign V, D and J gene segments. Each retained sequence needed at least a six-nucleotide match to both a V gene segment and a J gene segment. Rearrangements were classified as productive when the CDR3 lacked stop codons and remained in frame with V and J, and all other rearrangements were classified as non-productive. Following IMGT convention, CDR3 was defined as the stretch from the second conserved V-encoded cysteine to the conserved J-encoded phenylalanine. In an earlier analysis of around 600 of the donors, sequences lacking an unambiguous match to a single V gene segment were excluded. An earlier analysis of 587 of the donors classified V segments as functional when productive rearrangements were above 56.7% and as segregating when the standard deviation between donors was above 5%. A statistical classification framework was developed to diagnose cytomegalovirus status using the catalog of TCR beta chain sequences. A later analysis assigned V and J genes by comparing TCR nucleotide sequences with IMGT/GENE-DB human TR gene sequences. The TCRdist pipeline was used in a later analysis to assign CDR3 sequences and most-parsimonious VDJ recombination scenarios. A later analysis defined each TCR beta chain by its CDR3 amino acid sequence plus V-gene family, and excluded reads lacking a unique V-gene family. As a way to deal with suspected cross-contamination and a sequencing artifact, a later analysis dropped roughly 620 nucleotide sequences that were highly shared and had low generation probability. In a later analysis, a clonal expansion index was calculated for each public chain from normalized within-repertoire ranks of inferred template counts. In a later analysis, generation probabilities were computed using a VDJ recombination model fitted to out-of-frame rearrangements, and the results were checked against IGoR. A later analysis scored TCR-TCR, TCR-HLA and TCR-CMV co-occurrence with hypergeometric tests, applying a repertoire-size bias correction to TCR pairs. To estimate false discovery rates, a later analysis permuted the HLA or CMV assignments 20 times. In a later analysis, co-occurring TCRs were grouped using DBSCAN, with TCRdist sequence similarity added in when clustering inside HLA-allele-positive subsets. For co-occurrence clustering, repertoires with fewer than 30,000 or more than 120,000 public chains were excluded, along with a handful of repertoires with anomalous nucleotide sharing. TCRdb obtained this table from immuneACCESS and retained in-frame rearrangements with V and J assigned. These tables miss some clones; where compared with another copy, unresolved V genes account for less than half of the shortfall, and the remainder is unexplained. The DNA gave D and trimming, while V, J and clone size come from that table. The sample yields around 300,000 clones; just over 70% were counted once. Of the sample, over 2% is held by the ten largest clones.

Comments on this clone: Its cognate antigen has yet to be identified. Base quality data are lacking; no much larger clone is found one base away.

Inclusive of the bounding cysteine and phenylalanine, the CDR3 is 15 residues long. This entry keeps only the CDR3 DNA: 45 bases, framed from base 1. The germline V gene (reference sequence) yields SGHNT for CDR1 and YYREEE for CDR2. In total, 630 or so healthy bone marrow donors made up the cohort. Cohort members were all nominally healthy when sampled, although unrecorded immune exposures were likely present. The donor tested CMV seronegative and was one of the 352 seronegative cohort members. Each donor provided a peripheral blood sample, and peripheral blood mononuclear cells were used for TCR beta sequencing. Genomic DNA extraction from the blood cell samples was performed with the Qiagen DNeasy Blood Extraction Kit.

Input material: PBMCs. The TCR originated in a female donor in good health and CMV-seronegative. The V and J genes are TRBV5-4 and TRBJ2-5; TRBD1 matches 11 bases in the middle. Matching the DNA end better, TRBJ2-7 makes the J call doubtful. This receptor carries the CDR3 CASSQGTGGSYEQYF. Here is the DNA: TGTGCCAGCAGCCAAGGGACAGGGGGGTCCTACGAGCAGTACTTC.